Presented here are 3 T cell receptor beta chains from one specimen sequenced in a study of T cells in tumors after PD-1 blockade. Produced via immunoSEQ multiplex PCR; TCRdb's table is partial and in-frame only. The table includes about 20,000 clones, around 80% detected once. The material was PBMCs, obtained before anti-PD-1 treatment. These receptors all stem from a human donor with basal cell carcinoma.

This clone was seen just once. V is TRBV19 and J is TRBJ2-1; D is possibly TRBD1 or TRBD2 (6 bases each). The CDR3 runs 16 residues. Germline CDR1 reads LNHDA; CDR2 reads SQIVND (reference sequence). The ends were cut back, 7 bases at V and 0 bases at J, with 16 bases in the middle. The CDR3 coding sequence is TGTGCCAGTACTCGGCACGGAGGGGGCTCCTACAATGAGCAGTTCTTC. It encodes CASTRHGGGSYNEQFF.

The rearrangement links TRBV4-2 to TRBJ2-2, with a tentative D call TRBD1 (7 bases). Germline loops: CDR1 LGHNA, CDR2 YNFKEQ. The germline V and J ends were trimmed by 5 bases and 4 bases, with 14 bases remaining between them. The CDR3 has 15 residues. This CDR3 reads CASSTDQGGTGELFF. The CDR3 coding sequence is TGTGCCAGCAGCACCGACCAGGGGGGCACCGGGGAGCTGTTTTTT.

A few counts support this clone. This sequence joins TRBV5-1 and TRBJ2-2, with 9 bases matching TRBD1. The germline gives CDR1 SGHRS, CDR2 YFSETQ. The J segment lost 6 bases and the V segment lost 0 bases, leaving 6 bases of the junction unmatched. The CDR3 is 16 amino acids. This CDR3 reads CASSLDKTGGAGELFF. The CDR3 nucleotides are TGCGCCAGCAGCTTGGACAAGACAGGGGGAGCCGGGGAGCTGTTTTTT.